This record looks at one T cell receptor (beta chain) sequence and its context. This entry is derived from a study of pediatric ulcerative colitis. Germline V CDR1 and CDR2: SNHLY, FYNNEI. The CDR3 has 13 residues. Germline trimming cut 8 bases from V and 6 bases from J; bases unmatched to any gene: 7. Rectal tissue came from one to two pinch biopsies taken at colonoscopy. Libraries were prepared by immunoSEQ multiplex PCR; TCRdb keeps only in-frame clonotypes and omits some of them. The table records more than 15,000 clones, less than 80% of them present only once. The sample consisted of gut tissue. The sequence was collected from a girl aged 5 to 17 with moderate ulcerative colitis. V and J are TRBV2 and TRBJ1-1; 9 bases line up with TRBD1. The CDR3 protein is CASRGTGSSEAFF. Written as DNA, the CDR3 is TGTGCCAGCCGGGGGACAGGGAGTTCTGAAGCTTTCTTT.